Listed below are T cell receptor beta chains from one sample, sequenced in a study of blood T cell repertoires in COVID-19. Measured with immunoSEQ multiplex PCR; TCRdb has only the in-frame clones, and not every one. The table records tens of thousands of clones, around 90% of them present only once. The sequencing input was peripheral blood. These receptors were collected from a man aged 45-65 years with acute or convalescent COVID-19. Each CDR3 is given with its conserved first and last residue. Each record gives: clone size, V gene, J gene, D gene, CDR3 protein, CDR3 DNA. D genes are given only for firm matches. Expanded clones are given a class, and other clones once, few, many or no size at all.

size: .
V: TRBV14
J: TRBJ1-6
D: .
CDR3: CASSQPGASYNSPLHF
DNA: TGTGCCAGCAGCCAACCAGGGGCATCCTATAATTCACCCCTCCACTTT

size: once
V: TRBV19
J: TRBJ1-2
D: TRBD1
CDR3: CASRENQGASGYTF
DNA: TGTGCCAGTAGGGAAAATCAGGGGGCGAGTGGCTACACCTTC

size: .
V: TRBV19
J: TRBJ1-5
D: .
CDR3: CASSARTDQPQHF
DNA: TGTGCCAGTAGTGCCCGGACAGATCAGCCCCAGCATTTT

size: .
V: TRBV6-5
J: TRBJ2-2
D: .
CDR3: CASSYQTANTGELFF
DNA: TGTGCCAGCAGTTACCAGACAGCAAACACCGGGGAGCTGTTTTTT

size: .
V: TRBV9
J: TRBJ2-7
D: TRBD1
CDR3: CASSALHGRDRGLYEQYF
DNA: TGTGCCAGCAGCGCCTTACACGGGAGGGACAGGGGCCTCTACGAGCAGTACTTC

size: .
V: TRBV19
J: TRBJ2-7
D: TRBD2
CDR3: CASSITSGGSYEQYF
DNA: TGTGCCAGTAGTATTACAAGCGGGGGCTCCTACGAGCAGTACTTC

size: .
V: TRBV7-9
J: TRBJ2-1
D: TRBD2
CDR3: CASSSGGTSGTEQFF
DNA: TGTGCCAGCAGCTCAGGGGGGACTAGCGGAACTGAGCAGTTCTTC

size: .
V: TRBV5-1
J: TRBJ2-2
D: .
CDR3: CASSLGHTNTGELFF
DNA: TGCGCCAGCAGCTTGGGACATACGAACACCGGGGAGCTGTTTTTT

size: .
V: TRBV7-9
J: TRBJ2-7
D: .
CDR3: CASSARDIYEQYF
DNA: TGTGCCAGCAGCGCCCGGGACATTTACGAGCAGTACTTC

size: .
V: TRBV7-2
J: TRBJ2-3
D: TRBD2
CDR3: CASSLSGIRTDTQYF
DNA: TGTGCCAGCAGCCTTAGCGGGATCCGCACAGATACGCAGTATTTT

size: .
V: TRBV18
J: TRBJ2-4
D: TRBD2
CDR3: CASSPPNGRTAKNIQYF
DNA: TGTGCCAGCTCACCACCGAACGGGAGGACAGCCAAAAACATTCAGTACTTC

size: .
V: TRBV2
J: TRBJ2-2
D: TRBD2
CDR3: CASSDGRAGELFF
DNA: TGTGCCAGCAGTGACGGGAGGGCCGGGGAGCTGTTTTTT

size: few
V: TRBV2
J: TRBJ2-5
D: .
CDR3: CASSGSGLMRTQYF
DNA: TGTGCCAGCAGTGGGTCGGGTTTAATGCGGACCCAGTACTTC

size: .
V: TRBV3-1/TRBV3-2
J: TRBJ1-2
D: TRBD1
CDR3: CASSQGGTGRDNYGYTF
DNA: TGTGCCAGCAGCCAAGGGGGGACAGGCAGGGATAACTATGGCTACACCTTC

size: .
V: TRBV27
J: TRBJ1-2
D: TRBD1
CDR3: CASSLGQGVYGYTF
DNA: TGTGCCAGCAGTTTGGGACAGGGAGTCTATGGCTACACCTTC

size: .
V: TRBV6-1
J: TRBJ2-2
D: TRBD2
CDR3: CASSEVRALAGPTGELFF
DNA: TGTGCCAGCAGTGAAGTTCGGGCACTAGCGGGGCCCACCGGGGAGCTGTTTTTT

size: .
V: TRBV6-2/TRBV6-3
J: TRBJ1-1
D: .
CDR3: CASSWAGGNTEAFF
DNA: TGTGCCAGCAGTTGGGCCGGTGGGAACACTGAAGCTTTCTTT

size: .
V: TRBV4-2
J: TRBJ2-3
D: .
CDR3: CASSQDPSSLHTQYF
DNA: TGTGCCAGCAGCCAAGATCCGTCTAGCCTCCATACGCAGTATTTT

size: .
V: TRBV5-6
J: TRBJ2-5
D: .
CDR3: CASSLSSMVETQYF
DNA: TGTGCCAGCAGCTTGTCTAGCATGGTGGAGACCCAGTACTTC

size: .
V: TRBV29-1
J: TRBJ2-7
D: .
CDR3: CSVGRDFPSYEQYF
DNA: TGCAGCGTTGGGAGGGACTTCCCTTCCTACGAGCAGTACTTC

size: .
V: TRBV27
J: TRBJ2-1
D: TRBD2
CDR3: CASSFTSGIPNEQFF
DNA: TGTGCCAGCAGTTTTACTAGCGGGATCCCCAATGAGCAGTTCTTC

size: .
V: TRBV5-1
J: TRBJ2-1
D: TRBD2
CDR3: CASSSTSLPHNEQFF
DNA: TGCGCCAGCAGCTCGACTAGCCTCCCGCACAATGAGCAGTTCTTC

size: .
V: TRBV4-1
J: TRBJ2-5
D: .
CDR3: CASSQDSDYQYQETQYF
DNA: TGCGCCAGCAGCCAAGATAGCGACTACCAGTACCAAGAGACCCAGTACTTC

size: .
V: TRBV10-3
J: TRBJ1-1
D: .
CDR3: CAISESISAVRPNTEAFF
DNA: TGTGCCATCAGTGAGTCGATATCTGCGGTAAGGCCTAACACTGAAGCTTTCTTT

size: .
V: TRBV10-3
J: TRBJ2-7
D: TRBD2
CDR3: CAISELGQGGTSGRRRKGYEQYF
DNA: TGTGCCATCAGTGAGTTGGGACAGGGTGGGACTAGCGGGAGACGAAGGAAAGGCTACGAGCAGTACTTC

size: .
V: TRBV30
J: TRBJ1-6
D: TRBD1
CDR3: CAWSPGQGAGNSPLHF
DNA: TGTGCCTGGAGTCCGGGACAGGGGGCGGGTAATTCACCCCTCCACTTT

size: .
V: TRBV6-5
J: TRBJ1-5
D: TRBD1
CDR3: CASRLKQGAGQPQHF
DNA: TGTGCCAGCAGACTAAAACAGGGGGCGGGTCAGCCCCAGCATTTT

size: .
V: TRBV7-2
J: TRBJ2-5
D: TRBD2
CDR3: CASSLKVAGEGETQYF
DNA: TGTGCCAGCAGCTTAAAAGTAGCGGGAGAAGGGGAGACCCAGTACTTC

size: .
V: TRBV6-6
J: TRBJ1-2
D: .
CDR3: CASSYGTEYGYTF
DNA: TGTGCCAGCAGTTACGGGACTGAGTATGGCTACACCTTC

size: once
V: TRBV4-1
J: TRBJ1-3
D: .
CDR3: CASSQGGTTGNTIYF
DNA: TGCGCCAGCAGCCAAGGGGGGACAACTGGAAACACCATATATTTT

size: .
V: TRBV5-1
J: TRBJ1-6
D: TRBD1
CDR3: CASSSMTGDNNSPLHF
DNA: TGCGCCAGCAGCTCTATGACAGGGGATAATAATTCACCCCTCCACTTT

size: .
V: TRBV5-1
J: TRBJ1-2
D: .
CDR3: CASSLDNRVDNYGYTF
DNA: TGCGCCAGCAGCTTGGACAACAGGGTCGATAACTATGGCTACACCTTC

size: .
V: TRBV5-1
J: TRBJ1-2
D: .
CDR3: CASSPVAGNYGYTF
DNA: TGCGCCAGCAGCCCGGTTGCGGGTAACTATGGCTACACCTTC

size: .
V: TRBV6-2/TRBV6-3
J: TRBJ2-3
D: TRBD2
CDR3: CASSLTTSGTDTQYF
DNA: TGTGCCAGCAGTTTAACGACTAGCGGCACAGATACGCAGTATTTT

size: .
V: TRBV27
J: TRBJ1-1
D: .
CDR3: CASSPTGTYINTEAFF
DNA: TGTGCCAGCAGTCCGACCGGGACTTACATTAACACTGAAGCTTTCTTT

size: .
V: TRBV5-6
J: TRBJ2-4
D: .
CDR3: CASSTLDSAKNIQYF
DNA: TGTGCCAGCAGCACGCTAGACAGTGCCAAAAACATTCAGTACTTC

size: .
V: TRBV3-1/TRBV3-2
J: TRBJ2-3
D: .
CDR3: CASSQIQGIPDTQYF
DNA: TGTGCCAGCAGCCAAATACAGGGAATCCCAGATACGCAGTATTTT

size: .
V: TRBV18
J: TRBJ2-1
D: TRBD2
CDR3: CASSPRRTSGRGNEQFF
DNA: TGTGCCAGCTCACCACGAAGGACTAGCGGGAGGGGGAATGAGCAGTTCTTC

size: .
V: TRBV7-9
J: TRBJ2-3
D: TRBD2
CDR3: CASSSRLAGGTDTQYF
DNA: TGTGCCAGCAGCTCTCGACTAGCGGGAGGGACCGATACGCAGTATTTT

size: .
V: TRBV6-5
J: TRBJ1-5
D: .
CDR3: CASSYDSRGNQPQHF
DNA: TGTGCCAGCAGTTACGATTCACGGGGCAATCAGCCCCAGCATTTT

size: .
V: TRBV5-6
J: TRBJ2-7
D: TRBD1
CDR3: CASSAPPGQGSYEQYF
DNA: TGTGCCAGCAGCGCCCCACCCGGACAGGGCTCCTACGAGCAGTACTTC

size: .
V: TRBV5-3
J: TRBJ1-2
D: TRBD1
CDR3: CARSSWTGAFNYGYTF
DNA: TGTGCCAGAAGCTCCTGGACAGGGGCGTTTAACTATGGCTACACCTTC

size: .
V: TRBV7-9
J: TRBJ2-7
D: .
CDR3: CASSPPGEEEQYF
DNA: TGTGCCAGCAGCCCCCCTGGAGAAGAAGAGCAGTACTTC

size: .
V: TRBV7-9
J: TRBJ1-3
D: TRBD1
CDR3: CASSTGQGYGNTIYF
DNA: TGTGCCAGCAGCACGGGACAGGGGTACGGAAACACCATATATTTT

size: .
V: TRBV5-4
J: TRBJ2-7
D: TRBD2
CDR3: CASSFSIAGGSSYEQYF
DNA: TGTGCCAGCAGCTTTTCTATAGCGGGAGGGAGTTCCTACGAGCAGTACTTC

size: .
V: TRBV12-3/TRBV12-4
J: TRBJ2-3
D: .
CDR3: CASTLMYVNTQYF
DNA: TGTGCCAGCACTCTAATGTACGTGAATACGCAGTATTTT

size: once
V: TRBV15
J: TRBJ1-3
D: .
CDR3: CATSRDGAARNTIYF
DNA: TGTGCCACCAGCAGAGATGGTGCAGCGAGAAACACCATATATTTT

size: .
V: TRBV7-2
J: TRBJ2-1
D: TRBD2
CDR3: CASSLALAGGAEQFF
DNA: TGTGCCAGCAGCTTAGCTCTAGCGGGGGGGGCTGAGCAGTTCTTC

size: .
V: TRBV5-1
J: TRBJ1-3
D: TRBD1
CDR3: CASSRTGQGGFGSGNTIYF
DNA: TGCGCCAGCAGCCGGACCGGACAGGGTGGGTTCGGCTCTGGAAACACCATATATTTT

size: few
V: TRBV7-9
J: TRBJ1-1
D: .
CDR3: CASSLGGGSEAFF
DNA: TGTGCCAGCAGCTTGGGGGGTGGGTCTGAAGCTTTCTTT

size: .
V: TRBV10-3
J: TRBJ2-7
D: .
CDR3: CAISQRSYEQYF
DNA: TGTGCCATCAGCCAGAGGAGCTACGAGCAGTACTTC